The 32 T cell receptor beta chains given below trace back to one sample, sequenced in a study of blood T cell repertoires in COVID-19. Produced via immunoSEQ multiplex PCR; TCRdb's table is partial and in-frame only. The sample lists roughly 240,000 clones; roughly 80% were seen once. The sample taken for sequencing was PBMCs or T cells enriched from blood (not recorded which). The receptors come from a woman aged 40 to 50 who had been exposed to COVID-19.

The rearrangement links TRBV24-1 to TRBJ1-1, with 9 positions matching TRBD1. This CDR3 is built from 15 residues. Trimming removed 7 bases from V and 3 bases from J; junction bases left unmatched: 8. Germline values: CDR1 KGHDR, CDR2 SFDVKD. The CDR3 protein is CATSPSGTGYTEAFF. The CDR3 region has the DNA TGTGCCACCAGCCCCTCCGGGACAGGGTACACTGAAGCTTTCTTT.

The chain couples TRBV7-3 to TRBJ2-5; perhaps TRBD2 as D (6 bases). The CDR3 has 14 amino acids. Germline V CDR1 and CDR2: SGHTA, FQGTGA. Trimming pared 2 bases from V and 4 bases from J, leaving 11 bases between. The CDR3: CASSLGGWSETQYF. CDR3 sequence (DNA): TGTGCCAGCAGCTTAGGAGGGTGGTCAGAGACCCAGTACTTC.

J is TRBJ2-1 and V is TRBV7-9, with a tentative D call TRBD2 (6 bases). Trimming took off 0 bases at V and 8 bases at J, with 8 bases between the two ends. The CDR3 spans 13 residues. CDR1 is SEHNR and CDR2 is FQNEAQ in the germline V gene (reference sequence). The CDR3 nucleotides read TGTGCCAGCAGCTTAGCACGACTAGATGAGCAGTTCTTC. The encoded protein is CASSLARLDEQFF.

The chain is built from TRBV6-5 and TRBJ1-2, with 10 bases fitting TRBD1. With 2 bases clipped from V and 8 bases from J, the junction kept 11 bases outside the gene matches. From germline, CDR1 is MNHEY and CDR2 SVGAGI. This CDR3 has 16 amino acids. This CDR3 reads CASSYPAGTGAWGYTF. DNA for the CDR3: TGTGCCAGCAGTTACCCCGCTGGGACAGGGGCGTGGGGCTACACCTTC.

V and J are TRBV7-9 and TRBJ1-3; the D gene is possibly TRBD1 (6 bases). The CDR3 covers 16 residues. The germline CDR1 and CDR2 sequences are SEHNR and FQNEAQ (reference sequence). The V end was cut by 5 bases, the J end by 0 bases, with 14 bases between. The CDR3 sequence is CASSPLLTGSGNTIYF. The CDR3 region has the DNA TGTGCCAGCAGCCCACTACTGACAGGCTCTGGAAACACCATATATTTT. The entire variable domain, with the rest obtained from reference TRBV7-9 and TRBJ1-3, is as follows: DTGVSQNPRHKITKRGQNVTFRCDPISEHNRLYWYRQTLGQGPEFLTYFQNEAQLEKSRLLSDRFSAERPKGSFSTLEIQRTEQGDSAMYLCASSPLLTGSGNTIYFGEGSWLTVV.

The chain couples TRBV27 to TRBJ1-2, with 7 bases fitting TRBD1. This CDR3 is built from 16 residues. Germline values: CDR1 MNHEY, CDR2 SMNVEV (reference sequence). V trimming: 1 base; J trimming: 8 bases; junction bases outside the gene matches: 13. The CDR3 region is CASSLFPPRGGGGYTF. The CDR3, as DNA: TGTGCCAGCAGTTTATTCCCGCCCAGAGGGGGCGGAGGCTACACCTTC.

The chain employs TRBV19 and TRBJ1-4; D not certain. The CDR3 runs 14 residues. Germline lookup yields CDR1 LNHDA and CDR2 SQIVND (reference sequence). Deletions cut 3 bases from V and 10 bases from J, with 15 bases between. The CDR3 DNA is TGTGCCAGTAGTATGGGCCACCCCCTCAGAAAACTGTTTTTT. Protein: CASSMGHPLRKLFF.

The chain joins TRBV5-8 to TRBJ1-1; perhaps TRBD1 as D (5 bases). The CDR3 length is 13 residues. CDR1 and CDR2 from the germline V gene are SGHTS and YDEGEE. V lost 10 bases and J 2 bases, leaving 15 bases between the germline ends. This chain's CDR3 is CAVRQKPNTEAFF. CDR3 sequence (DNA): TGTGCCGTTAGACAGAAACCCAACACTGAAGCTTTCTTT.

The V call is TRBV5-1, the J call TRBJ1-5; TRBD1 aligns across 7 bases. The junction had 5 bases not matched to a gene; V was cut back by 4 bases and J by 1 base. Germline assignment: CDR1 SGHRS and CDR2 YFSETQ. The CDR3 loop spans 15 amino acids. CDR3 sequence (DNA): TGCGCCAGCAGCGAGACAGGGTTCAGCAATCAGCCCCAGCATTTT. It codes for CASSETGFSNQPQHF. The full variable domain, its missing parts supplied by reference TRBV5-1 and TRBJ1-5, is KAGVTQTPRYLIKTRGQQVTLSCSPISGHRSVSWYQQTPGQGLQFLFEYFSETQRNKGNFPGRFSGRQFSNSRSEMNVSTLELGDSALYLCASSETGFSNQPQHFGDGTRLSIL.

CDR3 DNA: TGTGCCAGCAGCTGGGGGGACAGTTCCACCTCCTACGAGCAGTACTTC. Translated, it gives CASSWGDSSTSYEQYF. This chain links TRBV6-2 or TRBV6-3 with TRBJ2-7, with D possibly matching TRBD1 (7 bases). The germline V gene has CDR1 MNHEY and CDR2 SVGEGT. The germline V and J ends were trimmed by 6 bases and 0 bases, with 18 bases remaining between them. The CDR3 is 16 amino acids.

The V and J genes are TRBV7-9 and TRBJ2-7; D uncertain. The germline V gene has CDR1 SEHNR and CDR2 FQNEAQ (reference sequence). The CDR3 is made up of 13 amino acids. V was pared by 3 bases and J by 0 bases, with 6 bases between. The CDR3 DNA sequence: TGTGCCAGCAGCTTTGGCAACTCCTACGAGCAGTACTTC. It translates to CASSFGNSYEQYF.

The CDR3 loop is CASGDRGRGQPQHF. For the CDR3, the DNA is TGTGCCAGCGGCGACAGGGGGCGCGGTCAGCCCCAGCATTTT. The chain links TRBV27 to TRBJ1-5; 10 bases match TRBD1. There are 14 residues in the CDR3. The trim removed 8 bases at V and 6 bases at J, leaving 7 bases unmatched. CDR1 and CDR2 from the germline V gene are MNHEY and SMNVEV (reference sequence).

The chain carries TRBV19 and TRBJ1-5; no reliable D call. V was trimmed by 5 bases and J by 13 bases, leaving 21 bases between them. CDR3 length equals 14 residues. Germline assignment: CDR1 LNHDA and CDR2 SQIVND (reference sequence). The CDR3 loop is CASSASAAKGYQHF. The CDR3 DNA reads TGTGCCAGTAGTGCCTCCGCGGCGAAAGGCTATCAGCATTTT.

The chain links TRBV6-5 to TRBJ1-2; TRBD1 aligns across 7 bases. The CDR3 sequence is 14 residues long. After removal of 0 bases from V and 5 bases from J, the junction contained 3 bases not matched to a gene. The germline CDR1 and CDR2 sequences are MNHEY and SVGAGI. CDR3 nucleotides: TGTGCCAGCAGTTACTCGTCCAGGGGGTATGGCTACACCTTC. It specifies CASSYSSRGYGYTF.

The V gene is TRBV19, the J gene TRBJ1-2, with D uncertain. CDR1 is LNHDA and CDR2 is SQIVND in the germline V gene (reference sequence). The CDR3 runs 15 residues. Trimming stripped 0 bases from V and 4 bases from J, with 12 bases between. Here the CDR3 DNA reads TGTGCCAGTAGTATAGATTTTGGGAGCCCCTATGGCTACACCTTC. Encoded protein: CASSIDFGSPYGYTF.

The V gene is TRBV5-6, the J gene TRBJ2-5, with 10 bases matching TRBD2. Trimming took 5 bases from V and 4 from J; bases not matched to a gene: 8. CDR3 length: 15 residues. Looked up from germline, CDR1 is SGHDT and CDR2 is YYEEEE. Here the CDR3 DNA reads TGTGCCAGCAGGAAGCGGGGGGGCCTTCCAGAGACCCAGTACTTC. Its translation: CASRKRGGLPETQYF.

This clone occurred once. The V gene is TRBV3-1 (or the pseudogene TRBV3-2), the J gene TRBJ1-2; TRBD1 is a possible D gene (6 bases). Germline loops: CDR1 LGHDT, CDR2 YNNKEL (reference sequence). Trimming took 1 base from V and 5 from J, leaving 14 bases between them. CDR3 size: 15 residues. As DNA, the CDR3 is TGTGCCAGCAGCCAAGGACTCGGACAGCCTTATGGCTACACCTTC. As protein: CASSQGLGQPYGYTF.

The chain combines TRBV4-3 with TRBJ2-3, with D perhaps matching TRBD2 (6 bases). V was trimmed by 1 base and J by 6 bases, leaving 11 bases between them. This CDR3 comprises 14 residues. Looked up from germline, CDR1 is LGHNA and CDR2 is YSLEER. The CDR3 here is CASSQVGGVDTQYF. CDR3 coding DNA: TGCGCCAGCAGCCAAGTGGGGGGTGTGGATACGCAGTATTTT.

This chain uses TRBV23-1 with TRBJ2-1, with a tentative D call TRBD1 (6 bases). TRBV23-1 is identified as an open reading frame with a role that is uncertain. The CDR3 has 15 residues. Trimming shortened V by 0 bases and J by 5 bases, and 11 bases separated the two germline ends. The CDR3 spells CASSQSPGQHNEQFF. The CDR3 coding sequence is TGCGCCAGCAGTCAATCTCCGGGACAACACAATGAGCAGTTCTTC.

The genes are TRBV19 and TRBJ2-1, with 7 bases that match TRBD1. The CDR3 is 14 amino acids. The germline V gene has CDR1 LNHDA and CDR2 SQIVND (reference sequence). J lost 11 bases, V lost 3 bases, and 10 bases had no gene match. DNA of the CDR3: TGTGCCAGTAGTATCCTCCCTGAGGGGGCTAAGCAGTTCTTC. As protein: CASSILPEGAKQFF.

The chain is built from TRBV7-3 and TRBJ2-5; TRBD2 matches 10 bases. V lost 5 bases, J lost 5 bases, and 14 bases stayed unmatched. CDR1 is SGHTA, CDR2 FQGTGA, per germline. The CDR3 contains 17 residues. The CDR3 loop is CASSPSLAGEPSETQYF. As DNA, the CDR3 is TGTGCCAGCAGCCCCTCTCTAGCGGGGGAACCCAGTGAGACCCAGTACTTC.

This clone was detected only a few times. The chain joins TRBV9 to TRBJ1-4; a weak D match, TRBD1 (5 bases). This CDR3 is 15 amino acids long. Per the germline V gene, CDR1 is SGDLS and CDR2 is YYNGEE. V was trimmed by 4 bases and J by 7 bases, leaving 17 bases between them. CDR3 bases: TGTGCCAGCAGCTTGACGCCGGGGGAGGGTGAAAAACTGTTTTTT. It codes for CASSLTPGEGEKLFF.

The chain joins TRBV9 to TRBJ2-3; a weak D match, TRBD1 (6 bases). The CDR3 spans 15 residues. The V gene's germline CDR1 is SGDLS and CDR2 YYNGEE. Trimming took off 3 bases at V and 2 bases at J, with 13 bases between the two ends. For the CDR3, the DNA is TGTGCCAGCAGCGGCCGAGGACAGTTCACAGATACGCAGTATTTT. Amino acid sequence: CASSGRGQFTDTQYF.

The chain links TRBV5-5 to TRBJ1-6, with D perhaps matching TRBD1 (5 bases). The length of the CDR3 is 14 residues. Deletions cut 0 bases from V and 10 bases from J, with 11 bases between. CDR1 is SGHKS and CDR2 is YYEKEE in the germline V gene (reference sequence). The CDR3 region has the DNA TGTGCCAGCAGCTTGGGCAGGGTTGACTCACCCCTCCACTTT. It yields the protein CASSLGRVDSPLHF.

CDR3: CASSLSWGPHEQYF. The CDR3 bases are TGCGCCAGCAGCCTAAGCTGGGGGCCCCACGAGCAGTACTTC. V usage is TRBV4-1 and J usage is TRBJ2-7; D may be TRBD1 (6 bases). CDR1 and CDR2 from the germline V gene are MGHRA and YSYEKL. The CDR3 spans 14 residues. Trimming removed 4 bases from V and 5 bases from J, with 15 bases in between.

The rearrangement links TRBV5-1 to TRBJ2-5; 9 bases are a match to TRBD2. Germline lookup yields CDR1 SGHRS and CDR2 YFSETQ. This CDR3 is built from 13 residues. V lost 4 bases and J lost 5; bases outside the gene matches: 3. The CDR3 nucleotides are TGCGCCAGCAGCGGGACTAGCTTGGAGACCCAGTACTTC. It encodes CASSGTSLETQYF.

The CDR3 region has the DNA TGTGCCAGCAGCGTAGCTACTCGCCAGGGGTTTGCCGGGGAGCTGTTTTTT. Its protein product is CASSVATRQGFAGELFF. This chain links TRBV9 with TRBJ2-2; possible D gene TRBD1, 6 bases. Trimming stripped 0 bases from V and 6 bases from J, with 18 bases between. This CDR3 is 17 amino acids long. Germline CDR1 SGDLS, CDR2 YYNGEE.

The J gene is TRBJ1-4, the V gene TRBV7-2; the match to TRBD1 covers 7 bases. The trim removed 0 bases at V and 6 bases at J, leaving 4 bases unmatched. Germline assignment: CDR1 SGHTA and CDR2 FQGNSA. CDR3 length: 15 amino acids. CDR3 coding DNA: TGTGCCAGCAGCTTAGCACAGGGGTACTATGAAAAACTGTTTTTT. The encoded protein is CASSLAQGYYEKLFF.

The rearrangement joins TRBV15 to TRBJ2-5, with 10 bases aligning to TRBD2. After removal of 8 bases from V and 4 bases from J, the junction contained 4 bases not matched to a gene. This CDR3 has 13 amino acids. Germline values: CDR1 LNHNV, CDR2 YYDKDF (reference sequence). This chain's CDR3 is CATARLAGETQYF. The CDR3 coding sequence is TGTGCCACCGCCCGACTAGCGGGAGAGACCCAGTACTTC. The full variable domain, rest sourced from reference TRBV15 and TRBJ2-5, is DAMVIQNPRYQVTQFGKPVTLSCSQTLNHNVMYWYQQKSSQAPKLLFHYYDKDFNNEADTPDNFQSRRPNTSFCFLDIRSPGLGDTAMYLCATARLAGETQYFGPGTRLLVL.

The V and J genes are TRBV18 and TRBJ2-2; unclear D gene. Trimming shortened V by 2 bases and J by 5 bases, and 12 bases separated the two germline ends. The germline V gene has CDR1 KGHSH and CDR2 LQKENI. The CDR3 runs 15 residues. The CDR3 sequence: CASSPGQVGTGELFF. CDR3 in DNA: TGTGCCAGCTCACCAGGGCAGGTTGGGACCGGGGAGCTGTTTTTT. The full variable domain, with the rest looked up from reference TRBV18 and TRBJ2-2, is NAGVMQNPRHLVRRRGQEARLRCSPMKGHSHVYWYRQLPEEGLKFMVYLQKENIIDESGMPKERFSAEFPKEGPSILRIQQVVRGDSAAYFCASSPGQVGTGELFFGEGSRLTVL.

The CDR3, as DNA: TGCAGCGTTCTCGGGACAGGGGGACCTACCTACGAGCAGTACTTC. It is translated as CSVLGTGGPTYEQYF. V gene TRBV29-1 combines with J gene TRBJ2-7, with 11 bases fitting TRBD1. Germline V gene lookup returns CDR1 SQVTM and CDR2 ANQGSEA. The CDR3 totals 15 residues. Losses at the gene ends were 5 bases for V and 2 bases for J; bases not matched to a gene: 8.

The chain couples TRBV27 to TRBJ1-6; weak D call: TRBD1 (5 bases). The germline CDR1 and CDR2 sequences are MNHEY and SMNVEV (reference sequence). The CDR3 is made up of 14 amino acids. V gave up 6 bases and J gave up 9 bases, with 15 bases separating them. CDR3 DNA: TGTGCCAGCAGCCCAGGACACGTTCGTTCACCCCTCCACTTT. Its protein is CASSPGHVRSPLHF.